This T cell receptor beta chain was recorded in a study of cytomegalovirus exposure and HLA in healthy donors. Study-level background: Inside one of the first data releases sat about 85 million unique TCRs taken from HLA-typed donors. General study results and limits: The presence/absence work took it that sequencing depth was about the same across donors. A later analysis showed TCR association rates differing by HLA locus, peaking at DRB1 and lowest at HLA-C. When analyzed later, a missense DCLRE1C variant was found to be linked to TCR beta V- and J-gene trimming.

On this clone itself: Its matching antigen is unknown.

The germline gives CDR1 MRHNA, CDR2 SNTAGT. This CDR3 comprises 14 residues. V was pared by 2 bases and J by 4 bases, with 9 bases between. Primers: 60 Vbeta forward and 13 Jbeta reverse. Profiling relied on immunoSEQ multiplex PCR, and the TCRdb table lists in-frame clones only, not all of them. The sample has 79,000 or so clones; 65% to 85% are singletons. The V gene is TRBV6-4, the J gene TRBJ2-1, with D possibly TRBD2 on 6 matching bases. The sequenced sample was PBMCs. This clonotype was sampled from a middle-aged woman in good health and CMV-seropositive. CDR3 protein: CASSDGGDYNEQFF. The CDR3, as DNA: TGTGCCAGCAGTGACGGCGGGGATTACAATGAGCAGTTCTTC.